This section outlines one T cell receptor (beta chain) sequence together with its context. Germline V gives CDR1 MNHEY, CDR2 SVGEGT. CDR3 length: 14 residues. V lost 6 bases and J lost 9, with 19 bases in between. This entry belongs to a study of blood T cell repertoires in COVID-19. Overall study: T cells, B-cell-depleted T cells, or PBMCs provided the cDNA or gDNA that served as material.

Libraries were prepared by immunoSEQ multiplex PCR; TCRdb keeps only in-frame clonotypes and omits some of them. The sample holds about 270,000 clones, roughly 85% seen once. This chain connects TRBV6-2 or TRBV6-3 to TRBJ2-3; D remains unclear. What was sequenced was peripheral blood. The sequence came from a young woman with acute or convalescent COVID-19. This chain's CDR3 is CASSLGNTRNTQYF. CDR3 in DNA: TGTGCCAGCAGCCTGGGTAATACGCGGAACACGCAGTATTTT.